Below, 19 T cell receptor beta chains from the same sample are listed, as sequenced in a study of blood T cells in healthy people across ages. It was with a sample-barcoded 5' primer and a J-beta primer mix that a second PCR of roughly 7 to 11 cycles was run. TCRdb redid the calling of the 5' RACE reads with MiXCR, one entry per CDR3 protein. This table holds about 830,000 distinct CDR3 sequences, 55% to 70% found once. Sequenced input: blood. The receptors stem from a young man in good health.

The chain combines TRBV6-6 with TRBJ2-6; 7 positions agree with TRBD1. After removal of 2 bases from V and 1 base from J, the junction contained 5 bases not matched to a gene. The CDR3 is 17 amino acids. Per germline, CDR1 MNHNY and CDR2 SVGAGI (reference sequence). CDR3 sequence reads: CASSYGVQGSGANVLTF. The CDR3 DNA reads as TGTGCCAGCAGTTACGGAGTACAGGGGTCTGGGGCCAACGTCCTGACTTTC.

This chain links TRBV6-2 or TRBV6-3 with TRBJ2-1, with TRBD2 identical over 10 bases. Per germline, CDR1 MNHEY and CDR2 SVGEGT. There are 17 residues in the CDR3. The V gene end was trimmed by 2 bases and the J gene end by 7 bases; junction bases not matched to a gene: 11. CDR3: CASSYPKLAGARNEQFF. CDR3 bases: TGTGCCAGCAGTTACCCAAAGCTAGCGGGAGCGCGGAATGAGCAGTTCTTC.

The gene calls are TRBV12-3 or TRBV12-4 and TRBJ2-7, with a weak D call TRBD2 (5 bases). Trimming took 0 bases from V and 5 from J, leaving 8 bases between them. There are 13 residues in the CDR3. The CDR3 nucleotides are TGTGCCAGCAGTTTAGCGGAGAGGGACGAGCAGTACTTC. Encoded protein: CASSLAERDEQYF.

This clonotype was counted only a few times. This rearrangement joins TRBV27 to TRBJ2-1, with 7 bases fitting TRBD2. V gave up 7 bases and J gave up 8 bases; unmatched junction bases: 14. This CDR3 comprises 15 residues. CDR1 is MNHEY and CDR2 is SMNVEV in the germline V gene (reference sequence). The CDR3 DNA reads as TGTGCCAGCACCCCTGGGGAGTGGGAGGGCGATGAGCAGTTCTTC. Translating it yields CASTPGEWEGDEQFF.

V is TRBV7-2 and J is TRBJ2-1; TRBD1 matches 7 bases. The CDR3 is 13 residues long. Per the germline V gene, CDR1 is SGHTA and CDR2 is FQGNSA. Trimming at V came to 5 bases and at J to 6 bases, leaving 4 bases not matched to a gene. The CDR3 here is CASSADRVNEQFF. The CDR3 coding sequence is TGTGCCAGCAGCGCTGACAGGGTCAATGAGCAGTTCTTC.

The rearrangement uses TRBV20-1 and TRBJ2-7; D unresolved. The CDR3 has 15 amino acids. V was shortened by 5 bases and J by 0 bases, with 17 bases between the two germline ends. Looked up from germline, CDR1 is DFQATT and CDR2 is SNEGSKA (reference sequence). The CDR3 bases are TGCAGTGCTTATCGCCTAGGAGAGCGCTCCTACGAGCAGTACTTC. Protein sequence: CSAYRLGERSYEQYF.

This clonotype was found a few times. The chain is built from TRBV5-1 and TRBJ2-1, with D tentatively TRBD1 (7 bases). This CDR3 has 14 residues. Germline V lookup: CDR1 SGHRS, CDR2 YFSETQ. V lost 3 bases, J lost 6 bases, and 13 bases lay in between. The CDR3 DNA reads TGCGCCAGCAGCTCGGGGGACAGTCCCAATGAGCAGTTCTTC. It translates to CASSSGDSPNEQFF.

In this sample, this clonotype turned up once. V is TRBV20-1 and J is TRBJ1-2, with D tentatively TRBD1 (5 bases). The V gene lost 2 bases and the J gene lost 2 bases, with 15 bases spanning the gap. The V gene's germline CDR1 is DFQATT and CDR2 SNEGSKA (reference sequence). The length of the CDR3 is 15 residues. CDR3 region: CSARTYGGKNYGYTF. The CDR3 DNA is TGCAGTGCTAGAACCTATGGGGGAAAAAACTATGGCTACACCTTC.

The chain couples TRBV6-5 to TRBJ2-7; the D gene is possibly TRBD1 (6 bases). CDR3 length equals 14 residues. V was shortened by 5 bases and J by 2 bases, with 13 bases between the two germline ends. CDR1 and CDR2 (germline): MNHEY, SVGAGI. CDR3 in DNA: TGTGCCAGCAGTGGGACAATTGGGGCCTACGAGCAGTACTTC. Protein sequence: CASSGTIGAYEQYF.

The chain joins TRBV29-1 to TRBJ2-1; D remains ambiguous. CDR1 is SQVTM and CDR2 is ANQGSEA in the germline V gene. V lost 4 bases and J lost 4, with 14 bases in between. This CDR3 region has 14 residues. CDR3 sequence reads: CSVGMRQMYNEQFF. CDR3 coding DNA: TGCAGCGTTGGGATGCGACAAATGTACAATGAGCAGTTCTTC.

The rearrangement uses TRBV7-2 and TRBJ2-1, with TRBD2 matching over 8 bases. The CDR3 covers 17 residues. V was clipped by 1 base and J by 4 bases; unmatched bases: 9. Germline CDR1 is SGHTA and CDR2 is FQGNSA. DNA for the CDR3: TGTGCCAGCAGCTTAGTCCATGCCGGGGGGGGTTACAATGAGCAGTTCTTC. As protein: CASSLVHAGGGYNEQFF. Using reference TRBV7-2 and TRBJ2-1 for the parts outside the CDR3, the full variable domain is GAGVSQSPSNKVTEKGKDVELRCDPISGHTALYWYRQSLGQGLEFLIYFQGNSAPDKSGLPSDRFSAERTGGSVSTLTIQRTQQEDSAVYLCASSLVHAGGGYNEQFFGPGTRLTVL.

J is TRBJ2-5 and V is TRBV29-1, with no clear D. The CDR3 is made up of 12 amino acids. The germline CDR1 and CDR2 sequences are SQVTM and ANQGSEA. V lost 6 bases and J lost 2, with 10 bases in between. CDR3 amino acids: CSVSEWQETQYF. The CDR3, as DNA: TGCAGCGTCTCTGAGTGGCAAGAGACCCAGTACTTC. Full variable domain (remainder filled in from reference TRBV29-1 and TRBJ2-5): SAVISQKPSRDICQRGTSLTIQCQVDSQVTMMFWYRQQPGQSLTLIATANQGSEATYESGFVIDKFPISRPNLTFSTLTVSNMSPEDSSIYLCSVSEWQETQYFGPGTRLLVL.

This clonotype was observed at least ten times. The chain has TRBV20-1 and TRBJ2-3; 10 bases align to TRBD1. The CDR3 is 14 residues long. Germline CDR1 is DFQATT and CDR2 is SNEGSKA (reference sequence). The ends lost 5 bases at V and 3 bases at J; junction bases unmatched: 5. Here the CDR3 reads CSAPGQGTTDTQYF. The CDR3 DNA reads TGCAGTGCTCCGGGACAGGGGACTACAGATACGCAGTATTTT.

This clonotype occurred many times. This chain uses TRBV12-3 or TRBV12-4 with TRBJ1-4; D ambiguous. Trimming took off 2 bases at V and 5 bases at J, with 0 bases between the two ends. The CDR3 runs to 11 residues. The CDR3 loop is CASSLNEKLFF. CDR3 DNA sequence: TGTGCCAGCAGTTTAAATGAAAAACTGTTTTTT.

The rearrangement joins TRBV19 to TRBJ2-2, with 7 positions matching TRBD2. V shed 8 bases and J 6 bases; nucleotides not matched to a gene: 12. The CDR3 consists of 15 residues. CDR1 is LNHDA, CDR2 SQIVND, per germline (reference sequence). CDR3: CASRLTPSGAGELFF. The CDR3 DNA reads TGTGCCAGTCGCCTCACCCCTAGCGGAGCCGGGGAGCTGTTTTTT.

This chain joins TRBV20-1 and TRBJ2-3; D gene unclear. This CDR3 contains 10 residues. V lost 8 bases, J lost 6 bases, and 9 bases lay in between. Per germline, CDR1 DFQATT and CDR2 SNEGSKA (reference sequence). CDR3 coding DNA: TGCAGTACCTGGGCGGATACGCAGTATTTT. As protein: CSTWADTQYF.

The chain carries TRBV6-5 and TRBJ1-4, with D perhaps TRBD1 (6 bases). In germline, CDR1 is MNHEY, CDR2 SVGAGI. Between the trimmed V and J ends, which lost 5 bases and 5 bases, there was a span of 15 bases. The CDR3 consists of 15 residues. The CDR3 DNA reads as TGTGCCAGCAGTCCGCTCACAGGGCCCAATGAAAAACTGTTTTTT. This codes for CASSPLTGPNEKLFF.

CDR3 nucleotides: TGCGCCAGCAGCCAAATCGAACGTGACACTGAAGCTTTCTTT. Amino acid sequence: CASSQIERDTEAFF. The gene calls are TRBV4-3 and TRBJ1-1; D is undetermined. Between the trimmed V and J ends, which lost 2 bases and 3 bases, there was a span of 10 bases. Germline-derived CDR1 and CDR2 are LGHNA and YSLEER. The CDR3 spans 14 residues.

The V call is TRBV20-1, the J call TRBJ2-3; D call uncertain. This CDR3 has 16 residues. Germline CDR1 DFQATT, CDR2 SNEGSKA (reference sequence). V lost 2 bases and J 2 bases, leaving 17 bases between the germline ends. CDR3 in amino acids: CSARNSLVTNTDTQYF. The DNA for the CDR3 is TGCAGTGCTAGAAACTCGCTAGTTACAAACACAGATACGCAGTATTTT.